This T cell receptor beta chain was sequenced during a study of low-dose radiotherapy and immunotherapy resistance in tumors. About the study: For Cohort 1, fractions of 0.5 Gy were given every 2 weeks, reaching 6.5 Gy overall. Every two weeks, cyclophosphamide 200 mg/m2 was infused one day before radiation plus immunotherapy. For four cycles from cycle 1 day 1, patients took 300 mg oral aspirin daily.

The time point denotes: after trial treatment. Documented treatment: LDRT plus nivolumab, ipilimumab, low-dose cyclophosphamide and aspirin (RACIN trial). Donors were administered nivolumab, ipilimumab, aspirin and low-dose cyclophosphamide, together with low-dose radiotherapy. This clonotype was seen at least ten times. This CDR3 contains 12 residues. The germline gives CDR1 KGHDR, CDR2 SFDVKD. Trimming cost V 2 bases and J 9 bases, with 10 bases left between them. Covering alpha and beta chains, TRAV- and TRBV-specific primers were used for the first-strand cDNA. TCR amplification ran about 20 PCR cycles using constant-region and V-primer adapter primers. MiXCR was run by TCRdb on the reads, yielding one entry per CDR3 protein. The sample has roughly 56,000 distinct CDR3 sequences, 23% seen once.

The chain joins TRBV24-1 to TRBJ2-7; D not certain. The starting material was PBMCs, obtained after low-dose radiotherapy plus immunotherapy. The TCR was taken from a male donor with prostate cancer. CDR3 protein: CATSDSDRRQYF. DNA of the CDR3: TGTGCCACCAGTGATTCGGACCGAAGGCAGTACTTC.